The clone carrying this T cell receptor (beta chain) was counted at least ten times. Specified time point: newly diagnosed GD, antithyroid drugs for less than 3 months. Preparation of the TCR library used RNA extracted from PBMCs. Building of the TCR beta libraries involved iRepertoire HTBI primers and Arm-PCR of CDR3 regions. TCRdb re-called the multiplex PCR reads with MiXCR, one entry per CDR3 protein. The sample shows about 540,000 distinct CDR3 sequences, roughly 13% of them seen only once. This entry belongs to a study of regulatory T cells in long-lasting Graves disease. Overall study context: Antithyroid drugs had been taken by newly diagnosed Graves' patients for under 3 months.

These sequences were also reported in another study, on T cells in Graves' hyperthyroidism and ophthalmopathy. That work adds: The blood repertoire included most of the expanded thyroid clonotypes above 0.001.

The source material was peripheral blood mononuclear cells (PBMCs), sampled at new diagnosis, from a patient treated with antithyroid drugs. This TCR was recovered from a man aged 25 to 40 with Graves disease.

The CDR3: CASSPRTSGITGELFF. DNA of the CDR3: TGTGCCAGCAGCCCTAGGACTAGCGGGATCACCGGGGAGCTGTTTTTT. This chain connects TRBV7-9 to TRBJ2-2; 12 bases fit TRBD2. V was pared by 5 bases and J by 4 bases, with 5 bases of the junction left unmatched. The CDR3 covers 16 residues. Germline V gene sequence: CDR1 SEHNR, CDR2 FQNEAQ (reference sequence).